Listed below are T cell receptor beta chains from one sample, sequenced in a study of a mutant IDH1 vaccine in newly diagnosed glioma. Only in-frame clones appear in the TCRdb table, and some are missing; sequencing was by immunoSEQ multiplex PCR. This sample carries 35,000 to 50,000 clones, approximately 80% of them seen once, and the ten largest clones take roughly 5.6%. For these receptors, no antigen is known. The sequenced sample was PBMCs, obtained from a glioma patient whose treatment included an IDH1 peptide vaccine. The receptors come from a woman aged 45 to 65 with glioma. CDR3s include the opening cysteine and the closing phenylalanine or tryptophan. The D gene is left open where the match is weak. Not every row has a clone size; where given, it reads once, few, many or a size class.

TRBJ1-5 TRBV11-2 NA few CASSLNAVSSNQPQHF TGTGCCAGCAGCTTAAACGCGGTGTCTAGCAATCAGCCCCAGCATTTT
TRBJ2-6 TRBV19 NA NA CATLDTSSGANVLTF TGTGCCACTCTCGACACGAGCTCTGGGGCCAACGTCCTGACTTTC
TRBJ1-5 TRBV18 NA NA CASSPAGGNQPQHF TGTGCCAGCTCACCGGCCGGGGGTAATCAGCCCCAGCATTTT
TRBJ2-7 TRBV29-1 NA NA CSVGTGSSYEQYF TGCAGCGTGGGGACGGGAAGCTCCTACGAGCAGTACTTC
TRBJ1-2 TRBV7-6 NA NA CASSLVAQGMGGYTF TGTGCCAGCAGCTTAGTCGCTCAGGGGATGGGGGGCTACACCTTC
TRBJ1-5 TRBV18 TRBD1 NA CASSGQGWGNQPQHF TGTGCCAGCTCAGGACAGGGCTGGGGCAATCAGCCCCAGCATTTT
TRBJ1-2 TRBV9 NA NA CASSFGRVSANYGYTF TGTGCCAGCAGCTTTGGGCGGGTTTCAGCTAACTATGGCTACACCTTC
TRBJ1-4 TRBV6-1 NA NA CASSERVLGAEKLFF TGTGCCAGCAGTGAACGTGTCTTGGGTGCTGAAAAACTGTTTTTT
TRBJ1-2 TRBV7-9 NA NA CASSLAGKGNYGYTF TGTGCCAGCAGCTTAGCGGGGAAGGGAAACTATGGCTACACCTTC
TRBJ2-7 TRBV18 NA NA CASSPPGVSEQYF TGTGCCAGCTCACCACCAGGGGTGAGCGAGCAGTACTTC
TRBJ2-2 TRBV27 TRBD1 NA CASSSHRGNTGELFF TGTGCCAGCAGCTCACACAGGGGGAACACCGGGGAGCTGTTTTTT
TRBJ2-7 TRBV5-4 TRBD2 NA CASSLGGLAGTLRDEQYF TGTGCCAGCAGCTTGGGGGGACTAGCGGGGACCCTACGTGACGAGCAGTACTTC
TRBJ2-4 TRBV7-8 NA NA CASSLGQGLAKNIQYF TGTGCCAGCAGCTTAGGACAGGGACTAGCCAAAAACATTCAGTACTTC
TRBJ1-2 TRBV28 NA NA CASSVGLVYGYTF TGTGCCAGCAGTGTGGGGCTGGTTTATGGCTACACCTTC
TRBJ2-7 TRBV19 NA NA CASSRDTTYEQYF TGTGCCAGTAGTAGGGACACAACCTACGAGCAGTACTTC
TRBJ2-1 TRBV6-4 NA once CASSDSSYNEQFF TGTGCCAGCAGTGACAGCTCCTACAATGAGCAGTTCTTC
TRBJ1-5 TRBV19 NA NA CASSIRGGQPQHF TGTGCCAGTAGCATTCGGGGAGGACAGCCCCAGCATTTT
TRBJ2-5 TRBV10-3 TRBD1 NA CAITRDRQETQYF TGTGCCATCACCCGGGACAGACAAGAGACCCAGTACTTC
TRBJ1-1 TRBV9 NA NA CASSVDEDMVPEAFF TGTGCCAGCAGCGTAGATGAAGACATGGTGCCTGAAGCTTTCTTT
TRBJ2-3 TRBV5-4 NA NA CATFRGVRTPSTDTQYF TGTGCCACCTTCCGGGGCGTCCGGACTCCTAGCACAGATACGCAGTATTTT